The 21 T cell receptor beta chains presented below share a single source sample, sequenced in a study of cytomegalovirus exposure and HLA in healthy donors. In the PCR, 60 Vbeta and 13 Jbeta primers were used. Here immunoSEQ multiplex PCR was the method, and the copy in TCRdb shows in-frame clones only, minus some. The table has around 70,000 clones, around 73% seen once; the top ten hold 8% to 10%. The sequenced material came from PBMCs. These receptor sequences come from a woman between 35 and 50 years old in good health and CMV-seropositive.

This chain joins TRBV19 and TRBJ2-6; D unclear. CDR3 length: 18 amino acids. The V gene lost 3 bases and the J gene lost 0 bases, with 15 bases spanning the gap. Germline CDR1 and CDR2: LNHDA and SQIVND (reference sequence). The CDR3 nucleotides are TGTGCCAGTAGTATGAATGGCAGGCAGAGCTCTGGGGCCAACGTCCTGACTTTC. Translating it yields CASSMNGRQSSGANVLTF.

J is TRBJ2-5 and V is TRBV5-4; 12 bases match TRBD2. Germline loops: CDR1 SGHNT, CDR2 YYREEE (reference sequence). This CDR3 has 15 amino acids. The V gene end was trimmed by 2 bases and the J gene end by 7 bases; junction bases not matched to a gene: 6. DNA of the CDR3: TGTGCCAGCAGCTTTCCTAGCGGGGGGGAGGGGACCCAGTACTTC. Residues: CASSFPSGGEGTQYF.

The V and J genes are TRBV4-2 and TRBJ1-6, with TRBD1 as a possible D gene (5 bases). The CDR3 length is 17 residues. Germline V gives CDR1 LGHNA, CDR2 YNFKEQ. With 1 base removed from V and 6 bases from J, the gap between germline ends came to 16 bases. The CDR3 protein is CASSQVPPGGLNSPLHF. For the CDR3, the DNA is TGTGCCAGCAGCCAAGTCCCACCGGGGGGACTTAATTCACCCCTCCACTTT.

The chain joins TRBV6-6 to TRBJ2-7, with D perhaps TRBD1 (6 bases). Trimming stripped 1 base from V and 3 bases from J, with 10 bases between. The length of the CDR3 is 14 residues. Germline loops: CDR1 MNHNY, CDR2 SVGAGI (reference sequence). The CDR3 sequence is CASSYFQGIYEQYF. The CDR3 nucleotides are TGTGCCAGCAGTTACTTCCAGGGGATCTACGAGCAGTACTTC.

The genes are TRBV5-6 and TRBJ2-5; unclear D gene. CDR1 SGHDT and CDR2 YYEEEE come from the germline V gene. The V gene lost 1 base and the J gene lost 2 bases, with 9 bases spanning the gap. The CDR3 consists of 14 residues. CDR3 sequence: CASSLSLQQETQYF. The CDR3 DNA follows: TGTGCCAGCAGCTTGTCATTACAGCAAGAGACCCAGTACTTC.

The rearrangement links TRBV4-3 to TRBJ2-1; a possible D gene is TRBD1 (6 bases). CDR3 length equals 16 residues. Trimming shortened V by 3 bases and J by 0 bases, and 12 bases separated the two germline ends. Germline CDR1 LGHNA, CDR2 YSLEER. The CDR3 sequence is CASSHDQGSSYNEQFF. DNA for the CDR3: TGCGCCAGCAGCCATGATCAGGGGAGCTCCTACAATGAGCAGTTCTTC.

The V gene is TRBV5-6, the J gene TRBJ2-5; perhaps TRBD1 as D (6 bases). The CDR3 totals 16 residues. V gave up 0 bases and J gave up 4 bases, with 16 bases separating them. Germline CDR1 reads SGHDT; CDR2 reads YYEEEE. The CDR3 nucleotides read TGTGCCAGCAGCTTGGCAGCCTCCTGGGGGCTAGAGACCCAGTACTTC. Amino acids: CASSLAASWGLETQYF. Variable domain in full (rest from reference TRBV5-6 and TRBJ2-5): DAGVTQSPTHLIKTRGQQVTLRCSPKSGHDTVSWYQQALGQGPQFIFQYYEEEERQRGNFPDRFSGHQFPNYSSELNVNALLLGDSALYLCASSLAASWGLETQYFGPGTRLLVL.

This chain uses TRBV15 with TRBJ1-6, with 7 nucleotides matching TRBD1. Germline lookup yields CDR1 LNHNV and CDR2 YYDKDF (reference sequence). This CDR3 region has 16 residues. V gave up 0 bases and J gave up 9 bases; unmatched junction bases: 8. CDR3 DNA: TGTGCCACCAGCAGAGAGCCCAACAGGGGAGGTTCACCCCTCCACTTT. Translating it yields CATSREPNRGGSPLHF.

The J gene is TRBJ2-2, the V gene TRBV5-1; D not resolved. The V end was cut by 2 bases, the J end by 8 bases, with 10 bases between. This CDR3 is 13 amino acids long. Per germline, CDR1 SGHRS and CDR2 YFSETQ. The CDR3 DNA reads TGCGCCAGCAGCTTTCATGGCCAAGGGGAGCTGTTTTTT. It translates to CASSFHGQGELFF.

This chain links TRBV13 with TRBJ2-3; TRBD2 agrees at 14 bases. This CDR3 contains 16 residues. CDR1 and CDR2 from the germline V gene are PRHDT and FYEKMQ (reference sequence). With V trimmed by 5 bases and J by 6 bases, 7 bases remained unmatched. The CDR3 reads CASSASGTSGGDTQYF. In DNA form, the CDR3 reads TGTGCCAGCAGCGCAAGCGGGACTAGCGGGGGTGATACGCAGTATTTT.

The J gene is TRBJ1-1, the V gene TRBV6-5, with D perhaps TRBD1 (6 bases). Trimming pared 5 bases from V and 6 bases from J, leaving 10 bases between. Germline loops: CDR1 MNHEY, CDR2 SVGAGI. This CDR3 is 12 amino acids long. This CDR3 is CASSKNRAEAFF. In DNA form, the CDR3 reads TGTGCCAGCAGTAAGAACAGGGCTGAAGCTTTCTTT.

The rearrangement uses TRBV27 and TRBJ2-1; possibly TRBD2 for D (5 bases). Per germline, CDR1 MNHEY and CDR2 SMNVEV (reference sequence). The CDR3 totals 12 residues. The V and J ends lost 8 bases and 3 bases respectively, with 8 bases between them. CDR3 in amino acids: CASGDYYNEQFF. The DNA for the CDR3 is TGTGCCAGCGGTGACTACTACAATGAGCAGTTCTTC.

The table lists this clone with a few counts. The rearrangement links TRBV6-5 to TRBJ1-2, with 7 bases lining up with TRBD1. V shed 0 bases, J shed 5 bases, and the junction held 9 bases outside the gene matches. The CDR3 is 16 residues long. CDR1 is MNHEY, CDR2 SVGAGI, per germline. The CDR3, as DNA: TGTGCCAGCAGTTACTCGACAGGGAGTACGCATTATGGCTACACCTTC. This encodes CASSYSTGSTHYGYTF.

The chain recombines TRBV6-5 with TRBJ1-1; TRBD1 is a possible D gene (5 bases). Germline loops: CDR1 MNHEY, CDR2 SVGAGI. The CDR3 runs to 15 residues. The V end lost 0 bases, the J end lost 6 bases, and 14 bases lay between the germline ends. The CDR3 DNA reads as TGTGCCAGCAGTTACTCGATGGGGACGGGGGCTGAAGCTTTCTTT. It yields the protein CASSYSMGTGAEAFF.

Note on this clone: An end of the junction differs from the germline gene, which may be a read error. The chain has TRBV5-6 and TRBJ2-4, with 7 bases matching TRBD1. CDR3 size: 12 residues. CDR1 is SGHDT, CDR2 YYEEEE, per germline. This CDR3 is CASSTRDRARDF. Here the CDR3 DNA reads TGTGCCAGCAGCACCCGAGACAGGGCTCGTGACTTC.

V and J are TRBV7-9 and TRBJ1-1; maybe TRBD1 (5 bases). In germline, CDR1 is SEHNR, CDR2 FQNEAQ (reference sequence). The CDR3 is 13 amino acids. V dropped 1 base and J dropped 8 bases, with 11 bases sitting between them. In DNA form, the CDR3 reads TGTGCCAGCAGCTTAGGGGGCACCCTCGAAGCTTTCTTT. The encoded protein is CASSLGGTLEAFF. Filled out from reference TRBV7-9 and TRBJ1-1, the complete variable domain reads DTGVSQNPRHKITKRGQNVTFRCDPISEHNRLYWYRQTLGQGPEFLTYFQNEAQLEKSRLLSDRFSAERPKGSFSTLEIQRTEQGDSAMYLCASSLGGTLEAFFGQGTRLTVV.

The gene calls are TRBV4-2 and TRBJ2-1; the D gene is possibly TRBD2 (5 bases). Germline lookup yields CDR1 LGHNA and CDR2 YNFKEQ. Trimming took off 4 bases at V and 8 bases at J, with 12 bases between the two ends. CDR3 length equals 13 residues. DNA of the CDR3: TGTGCCAGCAGCCCGCTAGCTTCCGATGAGCAGTTCTTC. It translates to CASSPLASDEQFF.

The J gene is TRBJ1-3, the V gene TRBV28, with 8 bases matching TRBD1. There are 19 residues in the CDR3. Trimming removed 3 bases from V and 0 bases from J; junction bases left unmatched: 13. Germline V gene sequence: CDR1 MDHEN, CDR2 SYDVKM. The CDR3 DNA sequence: TGTGCCAGCAGTTTTGGGGGGCCAACAGGGGGTAGCTCTGGAAACACCATATATTTT. Translated, it gives CASSFGGPTGGSSGNTIYF.

The chain is built from TRBV5-1 and TRBJ1-2; D is undetermined. The CDR3 is made up of 16 amino acids. The germline V and J ends were trimmed by 0 bases and 8 bases, with 20 bases remaining between them. Looked up from germline, CDR1 is SGHRS and CDR2 is YFSETQ. CDR3 coding DNA: TGCGCCAGCAGCTTGGCCGGCCATGGGCAGGCGGGAGGCTACACCTTC. Translated, it gives CASSLAGHGQAGGYTF.

This clone has only one observation. The chain carries TRBV15 and TRBJ2-5, with 13 bases aligning to TRBD2. This CDR3 is 15 amino acids long. V dropped 5 bases and J dropped 4; count of bases not matched to a gene: 4. Germline V CDR1 and CDR2: LNHNV, YYDKDF (reference sequence). In nucleotides, the CDR3 is TGTGCCACCAGCGCTCGACTAGCGGGGGGAGAGACCCAGTACTTC. Encoded protein: CATSARLAGGETQYF. Variable domain in full (rest from reference TRBV15 and TRBJ2-5): DAMVIQNPRYQVTQFGKPVTLSCSQTLNHNVMYWYQQKSSQAPKLLFHYYDKDFNNEADTPDNFQSRRPNTSFCFLDIRSPGLGDTAMYLCATSARLAGGETQYFGPGTRLLVL.

This chain links TRBV28 with TRBJ1-4; the D is unclear. Germline CDR1 and CDR2: MDHEN and SYDVKM. With 3 bases removed from V and 14 bases from J, the gap between germline ends came to 16 bases. CDR3 size: 13 residues. The CDR3 loop is CASSLAQNRVLFF. Written as DNA, the CDR3 is TGTGCCAGCAGTTTGGCGCAAAATCGGGTTCTGTTTTTT.